The entry below gives a single T cell receptor beta chain sequence along with its context. Germline CDR1 is SGHVS and CDR2 is FNYEAQ. With 5 bases removed from V and 2 bases from J, the gap between germline ends came to 18 bases. CDR3 length: 16 residues. This entry comes from a study of Graves' ophthalmopathy and Graves' hyperthyroidism. RNA transcripts yielded amplified TCR beta CDR3 regions. An initial RT-PCR round employing HTBI primers preceded a second-round multiplex PCR. TCRdb re-analysed the multiplex PCR reads in MiXCR, keeping a single row per CDR3 protein. The sample consists of over a million distinct CDR3 sequences, about two fifths of them appearing once.

This chain joins TRBV7-6 and TRBJ2-5, with D maybe TRBD2 (6 bases). The source is an adult man with Graves' hyperthyroidism. Specimen: peripheral blood or thyroid tissue (not recorded which). The CDR3 here is CASSPDYTGTQETQYF. Here the CDR3 DNA reads TGTGCCAGCAGCCCGGATTACACCGGGACTCAAGAGACCCAGTACTTC. The full variable domain, its missing parts supplied by reference TRBV7-6 and TRBJ2-5, is GAGVSQSPRYKVTKRGQDVALRCDPISGHVSLYWYRQALGQGPEFLTYFNYEAQQDKSGLPNDRFSAERPEGSISTLTIQRTEQRDSAMYRCASSPDYTGTQETQYFGPGTRLLVL.